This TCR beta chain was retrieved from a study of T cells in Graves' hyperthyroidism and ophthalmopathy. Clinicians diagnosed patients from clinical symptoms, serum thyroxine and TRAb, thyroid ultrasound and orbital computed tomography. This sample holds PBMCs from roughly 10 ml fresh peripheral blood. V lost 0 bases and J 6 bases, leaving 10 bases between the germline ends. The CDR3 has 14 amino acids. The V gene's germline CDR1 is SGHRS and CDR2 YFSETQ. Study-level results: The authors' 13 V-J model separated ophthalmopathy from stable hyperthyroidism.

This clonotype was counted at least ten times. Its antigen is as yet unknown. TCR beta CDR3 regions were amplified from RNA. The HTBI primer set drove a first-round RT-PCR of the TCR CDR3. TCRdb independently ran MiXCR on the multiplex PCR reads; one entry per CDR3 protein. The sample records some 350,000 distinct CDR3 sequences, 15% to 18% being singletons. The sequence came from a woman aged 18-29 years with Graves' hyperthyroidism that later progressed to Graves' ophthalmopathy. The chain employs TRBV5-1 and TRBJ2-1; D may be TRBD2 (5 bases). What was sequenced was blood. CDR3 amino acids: CASSLGGPLNEQFF. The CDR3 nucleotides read TGCGCCAGCAGCTTGGGAGGGCCTCTCAATGAGCAGTTCTTC.